Listed here are 6 T cell receptor beta chains from one sample, sequenced in a study of cytomegalovirus exposure and HLA in healthy donors. With 60 Vbeta and 13 Jbeta primers, the PCR was carried out. Assay: immunoSEQ multiplex PCR; the TCRdb copy retains only in-frame clones and omits some. This sample carries 150,000 to 200,000 clones, roughly 83% of them seen once, and the ten largest clones take less than 2.5%. The sample taken for sequencing was PBMCs. Receptors originate from a woman between 45 and 65 years old in good health and CMV-seronegative.

This chain joins TRBV19 and TRBJ1-5; unclear D gene. V shed 6 bases and J shed 6 bases, with 15 bases lying between them. CDR3 length equals 14 residues. In germline, CDR1 is LNHDA, CDR2 SQIVND (reference sequence). The chain's CDR3 is CASSIRGSSQPQHF. The CDR3 DNA is TGTGCCAGTAGCATACGAGGCTCCAGTCAGCCCCAGCATTTT.

The CDR3 region has the DNA TGTGCCAGCAGCGTGGCCGGGTCTTTAGGCTCTGGGGCCAACGTCCTGACTTTC. Its protein is CASSVAGSLGSGANVLTF. The rearrangement uses TRBV9 and TRBJ2-6; D is undetermined. The CDR3 contains 18 residues. Trimming removed 2 bases at V and 0 bases at J, with 15 bases between. From germline, CDR1 is SGDLS and CDR2 YYNGEE.

Notes on this clone: The germline gene is not matched at one end of the junction; a read error may be the cause. The J gene is TRBJ2-2, the V gene TRBV7-7; 9 bases map to TRBD1. The CDR3 totals 16 residues. Germline loops: CDR1 SSHAT, CDR2 FNYEAQ (reference sequence). Here the CDR3 reads CASSTTGGFNTGELFF. The CDR3, as DNA: TGTGCTAGCAGCACTACAGGGGGCTTTAACACCGGGGAGCTGTTTTTT.

V and J are TRBV28 and TRBJ1-5; 7 nucleotides match TRBD1. The CDR3 loop spans 12 amino acids. Unmatched junction bases numbered 3, after V lost 7 bases and J lost 6 bases. Looked up from germline, CDR1 is MDHEN and CDR2 is SYDVKM. The CDR3 coding sequence is TGTGCCAGCACCTCAGGGGGTCAGCCCCAGCATTTT. Translated, it gives CASTSGGQPQHF.

The chain links TRBV28 to TRBJ2-7; 13 bases are shared with TRBD2. The CDR3 consists of 16 residues. With 5 bases clipped from V and 2 bases from J, the junction kept 6 bases outside the gene matches. The germline V gene has CDR1 MDHEN and CDR2 SYDVKM. DNA of the CDR3: TGTGCCAGCAGTCCCGGGACTAGCGGGAACCCCTACGAGCAGTACTTC. Translated: CASSPGTSGNPYEQYF.

Points on this clone: At one boundary the junction diverges from the germline segment, which might be a read error. The identical CDR3 is also encoded by other nucleotide sequences in the sample. V gene TRBV6-1 combines with J gene TRBJ1-6; the match to TRBD1 covers 7 bases. The CDR3 is 14 amino acids. From germline, CDR1 is MNHNS and CDR2 SASEGT. The CDR3 spells CASSDRQGNSPLHF. The CDR3 DNA follows: TGTGCCAGCAGTGATCGACAGGGAAATTCCCCCCTCCACTTT.